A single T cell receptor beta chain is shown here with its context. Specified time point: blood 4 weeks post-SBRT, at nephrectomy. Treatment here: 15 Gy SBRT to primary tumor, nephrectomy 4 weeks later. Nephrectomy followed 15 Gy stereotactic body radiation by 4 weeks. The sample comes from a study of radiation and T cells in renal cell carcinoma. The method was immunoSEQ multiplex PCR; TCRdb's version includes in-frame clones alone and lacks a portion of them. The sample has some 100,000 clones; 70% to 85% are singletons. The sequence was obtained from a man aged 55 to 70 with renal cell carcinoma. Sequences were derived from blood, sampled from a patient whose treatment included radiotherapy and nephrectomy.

Written as DNA, the CDR3 is TGTGCCAGCAGGCGGACTAGCGGGGTCCGGCTCTACGAGCAGTACTTC. Translated: CASRRTSGVRLYEQYF. The V gene is TRBV28, the J gene TRBJ2-7, with 12 nucleotides matching TRBD2. The CDR3 extends over 16 amino acids. Germline V gene sequence: CDR1 MDHEN, CDR2 SYDVKM. V gave up 6 bases and J gave up 3 bases; unmatched junction bases: 9.